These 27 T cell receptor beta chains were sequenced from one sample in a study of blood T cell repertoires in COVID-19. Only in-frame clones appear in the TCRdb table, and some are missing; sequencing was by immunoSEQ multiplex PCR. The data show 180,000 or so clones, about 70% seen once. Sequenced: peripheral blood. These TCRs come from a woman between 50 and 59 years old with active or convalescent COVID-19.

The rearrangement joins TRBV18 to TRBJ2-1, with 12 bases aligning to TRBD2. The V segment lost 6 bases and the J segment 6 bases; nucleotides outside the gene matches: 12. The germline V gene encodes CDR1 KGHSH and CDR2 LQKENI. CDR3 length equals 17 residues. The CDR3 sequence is CASSDPSGRAVVNEQFF. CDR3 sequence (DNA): TGTGCCAGCTCGGACCCTAGCGGGAGGGCGGTGGTCAATGAGCAGTTCTTC.

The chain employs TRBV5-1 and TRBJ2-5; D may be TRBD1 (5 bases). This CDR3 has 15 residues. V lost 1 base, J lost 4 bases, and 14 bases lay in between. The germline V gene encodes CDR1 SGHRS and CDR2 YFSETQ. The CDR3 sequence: CASSLSLQRGETQYF. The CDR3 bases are TGCGCCAGCAGCTTGTCACTCCAAAGGGGAGAGACCCAGTACTTC.

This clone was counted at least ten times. CDR3 DNA: TGTGCCAGCAGTTTGAGGGTAGGGTCACCCCTCCACTTT. This sequence encodes CASSLRVGSPLHF. The genes are TRBV28 and TRBJ1-6; D uncertain. The CDR3 loop spans 13 amino acids. The germline gives CDR1 MDHEN, CDR2 SYDVKM. V lost 3 bases and J lost 10, with 10 bases in between.

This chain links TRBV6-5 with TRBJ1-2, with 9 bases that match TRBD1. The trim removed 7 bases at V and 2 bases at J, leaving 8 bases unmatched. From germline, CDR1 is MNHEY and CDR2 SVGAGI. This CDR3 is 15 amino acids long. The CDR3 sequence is CASTPKGQGNYGYTF. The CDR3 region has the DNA TGTGCCAGCACCCCAAAGGGACAGGGAAACTATGGCTACACCTTC.

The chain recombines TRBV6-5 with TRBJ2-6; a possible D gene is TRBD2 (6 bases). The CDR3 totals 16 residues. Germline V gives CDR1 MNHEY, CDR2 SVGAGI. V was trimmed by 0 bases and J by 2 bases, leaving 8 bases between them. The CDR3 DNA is TGTGCCAGCAGTTACTCAGGGGAGGCTGGGGCCAACGTCCTGACTTTC. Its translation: CASSYSGEAGANVLTF.

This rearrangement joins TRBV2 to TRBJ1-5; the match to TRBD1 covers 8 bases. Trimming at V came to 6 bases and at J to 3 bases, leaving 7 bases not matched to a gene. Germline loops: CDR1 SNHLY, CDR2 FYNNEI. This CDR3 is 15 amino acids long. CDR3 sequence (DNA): TGTGCCAGCAGGTGGCAGGGGGCTTTCAATCAGCCCCAGCATTTT. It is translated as CASRWQGAFNQPQHF. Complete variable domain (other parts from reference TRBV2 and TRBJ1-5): EPEVTQTPSHQVTQMGQEVILRCVPISNHLYFYWYRQILGQKVEFLVSFYNNEISEKSEIFDDQFSVERPDGSNFTLKIRSTKLEDSAMYFCASRWQGAFNQPQHFGDGTRLSIL.

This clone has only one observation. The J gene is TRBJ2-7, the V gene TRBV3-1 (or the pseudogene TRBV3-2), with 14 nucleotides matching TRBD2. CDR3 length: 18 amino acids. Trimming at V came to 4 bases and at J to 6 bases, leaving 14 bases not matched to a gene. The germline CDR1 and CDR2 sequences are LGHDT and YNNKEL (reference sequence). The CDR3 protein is CASSLPGLAGALGGEQYF. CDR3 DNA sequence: TGTGCCAGCAGCCTTCCGGGACTAGCGGGGGCTCTCGGGGGCGAGCAGTACTTC.

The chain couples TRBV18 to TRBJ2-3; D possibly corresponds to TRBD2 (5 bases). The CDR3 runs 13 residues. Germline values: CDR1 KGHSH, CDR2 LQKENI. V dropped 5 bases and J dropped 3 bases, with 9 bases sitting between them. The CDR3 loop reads CASSTRETDTQYF. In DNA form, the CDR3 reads TGTGCCAGCTCAACCCGGGAAACAGATACGCAGTATTTT.

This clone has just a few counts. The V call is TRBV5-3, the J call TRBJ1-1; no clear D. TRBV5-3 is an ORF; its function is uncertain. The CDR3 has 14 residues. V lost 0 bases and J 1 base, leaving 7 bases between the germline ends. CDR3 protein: CARSLGAANTEAFF. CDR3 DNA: TGTGCCAGAAGCTTGGGCGCCGCGAACACTGAAGCTTTCTTT.

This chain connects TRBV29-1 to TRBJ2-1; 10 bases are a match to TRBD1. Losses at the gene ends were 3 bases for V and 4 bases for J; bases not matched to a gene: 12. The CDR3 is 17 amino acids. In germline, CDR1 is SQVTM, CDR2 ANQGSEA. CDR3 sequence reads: CSVDPQTGGFGYNEQFF. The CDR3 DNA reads TGCAGCGTTGACCCACAGACAGGGGGCTTCGGGTACAATGAGCAGTTCTTC.

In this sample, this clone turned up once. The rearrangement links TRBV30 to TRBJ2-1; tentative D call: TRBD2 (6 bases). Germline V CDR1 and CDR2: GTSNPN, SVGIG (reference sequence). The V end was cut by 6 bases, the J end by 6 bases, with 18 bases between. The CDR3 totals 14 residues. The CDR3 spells CACQGGIIVNEQFF. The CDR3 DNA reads TGTGCCTGCCAAGGCGGGATTATAGTCAATGAGCAGTTCTTC.

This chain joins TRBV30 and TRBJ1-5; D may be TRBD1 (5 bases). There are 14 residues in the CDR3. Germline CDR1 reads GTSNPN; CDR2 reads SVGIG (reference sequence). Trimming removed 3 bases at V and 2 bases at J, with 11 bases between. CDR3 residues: CAWSVQGGNQPQHF. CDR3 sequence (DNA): TGTGCCTGGAGCGTCCAAGGGGGCAATCAGCCCCAGCATTTT.

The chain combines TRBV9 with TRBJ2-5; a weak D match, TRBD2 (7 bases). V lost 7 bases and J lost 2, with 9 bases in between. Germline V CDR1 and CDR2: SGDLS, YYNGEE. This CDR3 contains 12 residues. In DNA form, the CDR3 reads TGTGCCAGCGGGGGGGCACAAGAGACCCAGTACTTC. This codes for CASGGAQETQYF.

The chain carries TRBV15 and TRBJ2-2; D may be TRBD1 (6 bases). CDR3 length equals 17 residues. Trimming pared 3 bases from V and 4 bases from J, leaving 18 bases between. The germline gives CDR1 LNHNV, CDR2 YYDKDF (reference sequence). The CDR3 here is CATSSTRTEHATGELFF. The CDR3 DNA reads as TGTGCCACCAGCAGCACCAGGACAGAGCACGCCACCGGGGAGCTGTTTTTT.

Here the CDR3 reads CASRRDYNSPLHF. CDR3 in DNA: TGTGCCAGTCGCCGGGACTATAATTCACCCCTCCACTTT. V and J are TRBV19 and TRBJ1-6; no clear D. The CDR3 contains 13 residues. Germline V gene sequence: CDR1 LNHDA, CDR2 SQIVND (reference sequence). Trimming took 8 bases from V and 3 from J, leaving 8 bases between them.

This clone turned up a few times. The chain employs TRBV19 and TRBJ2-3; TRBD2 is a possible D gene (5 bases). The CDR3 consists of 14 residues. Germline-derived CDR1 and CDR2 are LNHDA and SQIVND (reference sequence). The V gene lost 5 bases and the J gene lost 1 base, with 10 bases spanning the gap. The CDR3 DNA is TGTGCCAGTAGTCCCAGGACTGGCACAGATACGCAGTATTTT. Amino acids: CASSPRTGTDTQYF.

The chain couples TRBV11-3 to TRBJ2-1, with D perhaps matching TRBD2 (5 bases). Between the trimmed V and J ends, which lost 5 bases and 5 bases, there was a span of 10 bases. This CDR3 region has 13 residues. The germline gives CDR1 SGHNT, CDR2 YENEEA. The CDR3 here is CASSPDSNNEQFF. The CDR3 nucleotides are TGTGCCAGCAGCCCGGACTCAAACAATGAGCAGTTCTTC.

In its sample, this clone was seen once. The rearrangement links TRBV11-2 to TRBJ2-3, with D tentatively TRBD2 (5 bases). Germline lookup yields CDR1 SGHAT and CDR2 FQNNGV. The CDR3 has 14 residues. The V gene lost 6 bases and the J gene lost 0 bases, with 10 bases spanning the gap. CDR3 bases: TGTGCCAGCAGTCCCGGGGTTAGCACAGATACGCAGTATTTT. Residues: CASSPGVSTDTQYF.

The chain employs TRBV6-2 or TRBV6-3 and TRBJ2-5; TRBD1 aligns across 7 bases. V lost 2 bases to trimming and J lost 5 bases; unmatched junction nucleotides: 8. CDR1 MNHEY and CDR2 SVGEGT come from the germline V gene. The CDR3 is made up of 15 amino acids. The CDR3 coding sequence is TGTGCCAGCAGTTACCTTACAGGGGAGAAGGAGACCCAGTACTTC. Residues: CASSYLTGEKETQYF.

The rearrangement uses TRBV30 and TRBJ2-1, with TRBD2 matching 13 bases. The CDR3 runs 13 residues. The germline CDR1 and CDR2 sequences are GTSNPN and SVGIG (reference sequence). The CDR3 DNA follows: TGTGTGGTGGGACTAGCGGGGTACAATGAGCAGTTCTTC. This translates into CVVGLAGYNEQFF.

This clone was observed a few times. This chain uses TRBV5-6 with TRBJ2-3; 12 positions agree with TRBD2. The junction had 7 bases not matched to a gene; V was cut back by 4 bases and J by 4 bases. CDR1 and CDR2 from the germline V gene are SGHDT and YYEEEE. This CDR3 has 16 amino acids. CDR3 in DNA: TGTGCCAGCAGCGGAACTAGCGGGGGGAAGGCAGATACGCAGTATTTT. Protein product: CASSGTSGGKADTQYF.

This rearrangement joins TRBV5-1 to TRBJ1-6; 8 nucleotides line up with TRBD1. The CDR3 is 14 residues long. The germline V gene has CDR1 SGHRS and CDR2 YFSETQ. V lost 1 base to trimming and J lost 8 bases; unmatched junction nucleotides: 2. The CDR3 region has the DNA TGCGCCAGCAGCTTGAACAGGGGGGATTCACCCCTCCACTTT. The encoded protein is CASSLNRGDSPLHF.

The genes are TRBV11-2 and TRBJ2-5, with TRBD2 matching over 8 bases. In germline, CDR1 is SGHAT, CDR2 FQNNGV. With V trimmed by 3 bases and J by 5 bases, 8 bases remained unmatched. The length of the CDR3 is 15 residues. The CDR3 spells CASSFFGGAPETQYF. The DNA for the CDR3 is TGTGCCAGCAGCTTTTTCGGGGGGGCTCCCGAGACCCAGTACTTC.

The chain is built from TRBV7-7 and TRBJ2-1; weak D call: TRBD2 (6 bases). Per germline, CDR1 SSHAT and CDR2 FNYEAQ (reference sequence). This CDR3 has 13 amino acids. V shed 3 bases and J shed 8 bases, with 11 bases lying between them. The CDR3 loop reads CASSFRAGYEQFF. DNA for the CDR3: TGTGCCAGCAGCTTCAGGGCGGGGTATGAGCAGTTCTTC.

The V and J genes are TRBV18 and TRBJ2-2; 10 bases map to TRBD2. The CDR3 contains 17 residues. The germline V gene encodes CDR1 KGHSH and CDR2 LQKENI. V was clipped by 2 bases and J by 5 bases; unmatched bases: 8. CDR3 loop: CASSPFWTSGPTGELFF. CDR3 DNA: TGTGCCAGCTCACCATTCTGGACTAGCGGCCCGACCGGGGAGCTGTTTTTT.

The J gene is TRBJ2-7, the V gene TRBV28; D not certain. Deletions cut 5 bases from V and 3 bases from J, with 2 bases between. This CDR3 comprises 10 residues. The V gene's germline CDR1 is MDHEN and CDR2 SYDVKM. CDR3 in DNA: TGTGCCAGCAGTCACTACGAGCAGTACTTC. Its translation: CASSHYEQYF.

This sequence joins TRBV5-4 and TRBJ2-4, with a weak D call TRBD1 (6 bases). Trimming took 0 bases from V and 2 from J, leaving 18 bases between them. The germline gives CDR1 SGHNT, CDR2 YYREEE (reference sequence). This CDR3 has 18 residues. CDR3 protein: CASSLGSLRGDTKNIQYF. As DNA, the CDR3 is TGTGCCAGCAGCTTGGGTTCCCTCAGGGGAGATACCAAAAACATTCAGTACTTC. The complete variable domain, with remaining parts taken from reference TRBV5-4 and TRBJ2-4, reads ETGVTQSPTHLIKTRGQQVTLRCSSQSGHNTVSWYQQALGQGPQFIFQYYREEENGRGNFPPRFSGLQFPNYSSELNVNALELDDSALYLCASSLGSLRGDTKNIQYFGAGTRLSVL.